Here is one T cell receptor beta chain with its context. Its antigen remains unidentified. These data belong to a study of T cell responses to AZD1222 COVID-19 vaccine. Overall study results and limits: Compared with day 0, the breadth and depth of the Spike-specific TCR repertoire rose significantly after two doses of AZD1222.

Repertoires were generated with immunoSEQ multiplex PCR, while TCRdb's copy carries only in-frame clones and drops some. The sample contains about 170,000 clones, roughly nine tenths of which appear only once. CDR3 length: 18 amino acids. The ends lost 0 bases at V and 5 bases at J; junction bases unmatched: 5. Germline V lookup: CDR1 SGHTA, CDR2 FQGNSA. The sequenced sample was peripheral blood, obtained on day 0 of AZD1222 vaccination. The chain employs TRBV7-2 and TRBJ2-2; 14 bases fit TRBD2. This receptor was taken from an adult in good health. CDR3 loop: CASSLAPGTSGGTGELFF. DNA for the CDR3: TGTGCCAGCAGCTTAGCGCCCGGGACTAGCGGGGGAACCGGGGAGCTGTTTTTT. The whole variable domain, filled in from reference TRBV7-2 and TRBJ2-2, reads GAGVSQSPSNKVTEKGKDVELRCDPISGHTALYWYRQSLGQGLEFLIYFQGNSAPDKSGLPSDRFSAERTGGSVSTLTIQRTQQEDSAVYLCASSLAPGTSGGTGELFFGEGSRLTVL.